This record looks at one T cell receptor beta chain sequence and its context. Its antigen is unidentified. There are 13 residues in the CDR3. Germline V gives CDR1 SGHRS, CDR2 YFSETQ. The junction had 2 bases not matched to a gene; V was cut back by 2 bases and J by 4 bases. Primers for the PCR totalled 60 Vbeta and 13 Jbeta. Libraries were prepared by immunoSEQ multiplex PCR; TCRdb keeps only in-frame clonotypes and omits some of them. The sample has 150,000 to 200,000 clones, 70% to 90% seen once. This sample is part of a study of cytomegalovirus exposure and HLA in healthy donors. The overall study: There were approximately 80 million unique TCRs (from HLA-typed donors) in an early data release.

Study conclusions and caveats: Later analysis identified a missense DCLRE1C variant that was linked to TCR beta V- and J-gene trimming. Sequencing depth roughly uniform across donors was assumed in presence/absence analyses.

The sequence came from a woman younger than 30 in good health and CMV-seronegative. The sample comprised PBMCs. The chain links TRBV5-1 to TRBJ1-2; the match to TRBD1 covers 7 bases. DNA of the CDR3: TGCGCCAGCAGCTTAGGGACAGCCTATGGCTACACCTTC. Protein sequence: CASSLGTAYGYTF. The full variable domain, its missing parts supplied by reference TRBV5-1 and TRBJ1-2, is KAGVTQTPRYLIKTRGQQVTLSCSPISGHRSVSWYQQTPGQGLQFLFEYFSETQRNKGNFPGRFSGRQFSNSRSEMNVSTLELGDSALYLCASSLGTAYGYTFGSGTRLTVV.